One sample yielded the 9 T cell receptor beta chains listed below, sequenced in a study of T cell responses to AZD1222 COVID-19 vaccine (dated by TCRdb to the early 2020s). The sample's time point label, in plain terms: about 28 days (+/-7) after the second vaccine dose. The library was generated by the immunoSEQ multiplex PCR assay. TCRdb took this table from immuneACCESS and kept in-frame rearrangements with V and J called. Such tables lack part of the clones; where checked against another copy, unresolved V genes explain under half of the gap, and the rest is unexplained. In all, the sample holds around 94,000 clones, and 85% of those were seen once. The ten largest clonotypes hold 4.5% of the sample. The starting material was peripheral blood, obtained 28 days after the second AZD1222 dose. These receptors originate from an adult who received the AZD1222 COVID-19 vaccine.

The CDR3 DNA follows: TGTGCCAGCTCACCACTGCAGAACACTGAAGCTTTCTTT. It encodes CASSPLQNTEAFF. The chain couples TRBV18 to TRBJ1-1; the D is unclear. The CDR3 is made up of 13 amino acids. In germline, CDR1 is KGHSH, CDR2 LQKENI. V was clipped by 1 base and J by 1 base, with 4 bases between them.

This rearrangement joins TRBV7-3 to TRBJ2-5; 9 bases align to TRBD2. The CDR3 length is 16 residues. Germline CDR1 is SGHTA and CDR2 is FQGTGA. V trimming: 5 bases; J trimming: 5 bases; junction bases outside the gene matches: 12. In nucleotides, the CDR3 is TGTGCCAGCAGCCGTGTGGGCGGGGGGGCTTTGGAGACCCAGTACTTC. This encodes CASSRVGGGALETQYF.

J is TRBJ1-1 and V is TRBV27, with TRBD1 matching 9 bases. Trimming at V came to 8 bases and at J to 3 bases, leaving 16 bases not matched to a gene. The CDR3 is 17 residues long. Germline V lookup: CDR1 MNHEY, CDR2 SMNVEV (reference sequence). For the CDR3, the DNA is TGTGCCAGCGGATGGACAGGGGCCTCGGCAGTGGACACTGAAGCTTTCTTT. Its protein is CASGWTGASAVDTEAFF.

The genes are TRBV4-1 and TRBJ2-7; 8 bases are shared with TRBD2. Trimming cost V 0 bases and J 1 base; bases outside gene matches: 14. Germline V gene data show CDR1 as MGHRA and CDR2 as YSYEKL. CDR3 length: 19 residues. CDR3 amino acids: CASSQEEVNSGTISYEQYF. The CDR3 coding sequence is TGCGCCAGCAGCCAAGAAGAGGTGAATAGCGGGACAATATCCTACGAGCAGTACTTC.

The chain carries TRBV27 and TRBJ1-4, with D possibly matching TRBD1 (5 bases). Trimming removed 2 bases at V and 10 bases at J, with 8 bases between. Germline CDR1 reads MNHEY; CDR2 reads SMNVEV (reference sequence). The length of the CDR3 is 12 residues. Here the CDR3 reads CASSLGGGKLFF. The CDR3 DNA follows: TGTGCCAGCAGTTTAGGGGGTGGAAAACTGTTTTTT.

In DNA, the CDR3 is TGTGCCAGTAGCATACAACTCACCCAACTCTGGCCCCAGCATTTT. This sequence encodes CASSIQLTQLWPQHF. The chain recombines TRBV19 with TRBJ1-5; D is unresolved. This CDR3 spans 15 amino acids. The germline V gene encodes CDR1 LNHDA and CDR2 SQIVND (reference sequence). The germline V and J ends were trimmed by 6 bases and 9 bases, with 21 bases remaining between them.

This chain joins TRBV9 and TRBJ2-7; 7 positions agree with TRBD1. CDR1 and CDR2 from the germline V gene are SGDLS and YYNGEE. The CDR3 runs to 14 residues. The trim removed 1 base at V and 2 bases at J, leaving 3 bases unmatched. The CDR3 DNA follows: TGTGCCAGCAGCGTAACAGGGGCCCCCTACGAGCAGTACTTC. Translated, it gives CASSVTGAPYEQYF.

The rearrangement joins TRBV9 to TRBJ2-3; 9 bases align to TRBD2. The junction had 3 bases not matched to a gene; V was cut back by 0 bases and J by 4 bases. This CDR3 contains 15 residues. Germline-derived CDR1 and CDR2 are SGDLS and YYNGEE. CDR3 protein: CASSVAGTSSDTQYF. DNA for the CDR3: TGTGCCAGCAGCGTAGCAGGGACTAGCTCAGATACGCAGTATTTT.

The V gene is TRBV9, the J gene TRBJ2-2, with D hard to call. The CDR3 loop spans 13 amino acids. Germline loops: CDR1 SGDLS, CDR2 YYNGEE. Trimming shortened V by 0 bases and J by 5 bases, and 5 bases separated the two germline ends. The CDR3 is CASSVELTGELFF. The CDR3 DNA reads TGTGCCAGCAGCGTAGAACTGACCGGGGAGCTGTTTTTT.